The sequence of this T cell receptor (beta chain) was determined in a study of cytomegalovirus exposure and HLA in healthy donors. General study results and limits: It was fewer than 200 TCR beta chains that were listed as cytomegalovirus-associated. It was likely that a cluster of highly shared sequence variants was a sequencing artifact. Indistinguishable V segments such as TRBV6-2 and TRBV6-3 were excluded.

This clone was seen only a few times. Its antigen is undetermined. In the PCR, 60 Vbeta and 13 Jbeta primers were used. Libraries were prepared by immunoSEQ multiplex PCR; TCRdb keeps only in-frame clonotypes and omits some of them. The sample includes approximately 170,000 clones, roughly 80% seen only once; the top ten take about 0.77%. Donors were nominally healthy when sampled, though unrecorded immune exposures were likely. V lost 6 bases, J lost 3 bases, and 14 bases stayed unmatched. The CDR3 loop spans 17 amino acids. Germline-derived CDR1 and CDR2 are MDHEN and SYDVKM. This receptor was identified in a young woman in good health and CMV-seronegative. The chain employs TRBV28 and TRBJ2-1; the match to TRBD2 covers 7 bases. What was sequenced was PBMCs. The CDR3: CASSNKEASGDYNEQFF. The DNA for the CDR3 is TGTGCCAGCAGCAACAAGGAGGCTAGCGGTGACTACAATGAGCAGTTCTTC.